This T cell receptor beta chain was sequenced during a study of shared clonotypes between healthy human individuals. This clone was observed once. Donors were healthy HIV-negative adults without recent acute infections or vaccinations. Unmatched junction bases numbered 9, after V lost 4 bases and J lost 0 bases. The CDR3 sequence is 17 residues long. CDR1 ENHRY and CDR2 SYGVKD come from the germline V gene. The material for each subset, its genomic DNA, was split evenly across several immunoSEQ plates. Approximately 220 ng DNA, tens of thousands of T cell genomes, went into each sorted-subset replicate PCR. The method was immunoSEQ multiplex PCR; TCRdb's version includes in-frame clones alone and lacks a portion of them. The repertoire includes about 1 million clones, more than 60% of them detected once, and roughly 1.5% sits in the top ten.

Specimen: memory CD4+ T cells sorted from blood. Subset in this sample: CD45RA-negative fraction. The chain combines TRBV10-3 with TRBJ2-7; TRBD1 aligns across 10 bases. The TCR comes from a man between 18 and 29 years old in good health. DNA of the CDR3: TGTGCCATCAGTGGAGGACAGGGGGGGCAATACTCCTACGAGCAGTACTTC. Amino acids: CAISGGQGGQYSYEQYF.